These 7 T cell receptor beta chains were sequenced from one sample in a study of cytomegalovirus exposure and HLA in healthy donors. The data were produced by immunoSEQ multiplex PCR, yet TCRdb's version contains in-frame clones alone and is incomplete. The table records fewer than 350,000 clones, over 75% of them present only once. Sample: PBMCs. Source of these receptors: a young woman in good health and CMV-seronegative.

This chain uses TRBV6-4 with TRBJ2-3; TRBD1 might be the D (6 bases). Per the germline V gene, CDR1 is MRHNA and CDR2 is SNTAGT. The CDR3 spans 15 residues. The ends were cut back, 3 bases at V and 3 bases at J, with 13 bases in the middle. The CDR3 is CASSEGTTKTDTQYF. The CDR3 bases are TGTGCCAGCAGTGAAGGGACAACAAAAACAGATACGCAGTATTTT.

The V call is TRBV7-6, the J call TRBJ2-1; 9 bases fit TRBD2. Germline V gives CDR1 SGHVS, CDR2 FNYEAQ. V dropped 2 bases and J dropped 1; count of bases not matched to a gene: 3. The CDR3 spans 16 residues. This chain's CDR3 is CASSLRLADSYNEQFF. The CDR3 coding sequence is TGTGCCAGCAGCTTACGACTAGCGGATTCCTACAATGAGCAGTTCTTC. Looking up the rest from reference TRBV7-6 and TRBJ2-1 gives the full variable domain: GAGVSQSPRYKVTKRGQDVALRCDPISGHVSLYWYRQALGQGPEFLTYFNYEAQQDKSGLPNDRFSAERPEGSISTLTIQRTEQRDSAMYRCASSLRLADSYNEQFFGPGTRLTVL.

The chain links TRBV4-1 to TRBJ1-3, with 10 nucleotides matching TRBD1. The germline CDR1 and CDR2 sequences are MGHRA and YSYEKL. Trimming took 3 bases from V and 6 from J; bases not matched to a gene: 5. The CDR3 runs 15 residues. The CDR3 region has the DNA TGCGCCAGCAGCCATGACAGGGGGCACCTAAACACCATATATTTT. As protein: CASSHDRGHLNTIYF.

The chain recombines TRBV6-5 with TRBJ1-2; D gene uncertain. This CDR3 has 13 amino acids. Trimming removed 0 bases from V and 4 bases from J, with 6 bases in between. CDR1 MNHEY and CDR2 SVGAGI come from the germline V gene. The CDR3 sequence is CASSYSGVYGYTF. Here the CDR3 DNA reads TGTGCCAGCAGTTACTCCGGGGTCTATGGCTACACCTTC.

The chain employs TRBV9 and TRBJ2-7, with TRBD2 matching 9 bases. This CDR3 has 14 residues. Germline assignment: CDR1 SGDLS and CDR2 YYNGEE. V was pared by 0 bases and J by 3 bases, with 1 base of the junction left unmatched. The CDR3 DNA follows: TGTGCCAGCAGCGTAGGCGGGGGGGTCTACGAGCAGTACTTC. Translation: CASSVGGGVYEQYF.

Concerning this clone: Different DNA sequences within this sample yield the same CDR3. The chain is built from TRBV9 and TRBJ2-7, with D unresolved. The V gene's germline CDR1 is SGDLS and CDR2 YYNGEE. Trimming removed 2 bases from V and 3 bases from J, with 9 bases in between. This CDR3 has 13 amino acids. The CDR3 loop reads CASSVGSHYEQYF. The CDR3, as DNA: TGTGCCAGCAGCGTCGGTAGCCACTACGAGCAGTACTTC.

The genes are TRBV27 and TRBJ2-1, with 9 positions matching TRBD1. This CDR3 region has 15 residues. Trimming cost V 5 bases and J 8 bases; bases outside gene matches: 10. CDR1 is MNHEY, CDR2 SMNVEV, per germline (reference sequence). The chain's CDR3 is CASSPVSDRGHEQFF. The CDR3 bases are TGTGCCAGCAGTCCTGTCTCGGACAGGGGCCATGAGCAGTTCTTC.